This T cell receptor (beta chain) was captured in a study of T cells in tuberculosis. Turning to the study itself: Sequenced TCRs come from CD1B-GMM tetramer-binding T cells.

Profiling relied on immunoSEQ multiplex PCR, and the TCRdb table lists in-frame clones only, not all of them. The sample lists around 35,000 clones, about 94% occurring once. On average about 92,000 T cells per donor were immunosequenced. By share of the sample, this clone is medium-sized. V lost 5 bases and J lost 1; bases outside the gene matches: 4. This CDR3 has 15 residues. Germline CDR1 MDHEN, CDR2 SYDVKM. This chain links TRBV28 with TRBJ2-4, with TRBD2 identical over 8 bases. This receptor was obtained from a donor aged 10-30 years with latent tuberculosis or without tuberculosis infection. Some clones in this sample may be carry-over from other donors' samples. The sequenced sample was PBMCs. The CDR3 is CASSHRGGAKNIQYF. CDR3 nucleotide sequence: TGTGCCAGCAGTCACCGGGGGGGGGCCAAAAACATTCAGTACTTC.